A selection of T cell receptor beta chains follows, all from one sample in a study of blood T cell repertoires in COVID-19. Clones were sequenced by immunoSEQ multiplex PCR, and TCRdb holds only the in-frame ones, with some missing. The sample consists of over 35,000 clones, 81% of them appearing once. Sequenced material: peripheral blood. These receptors came from a man between 35 and 55 years old with active or convalescent COVID-19. Both conserved end residues are part of each CDR3. A D gene is named only where the DNA matches it firmly. Not all rows give a size; the values are once, few, many and, for expanded clones, a class.

d_call	v_call	clone_size	j_call	cdr3_nt	cdr3_aa
.	TRBV6-2/TRBV6-3	.	TRBJ1-5	TGTGCCAGCAGTGCGGTTTGGAGCAATCAGCCCCAGCATTTT	CASSAVWSNQPQHF
.	TRBV6-1	.	TRBJ1-1	TGTGCCAGCAGTGAACTGCCAGGGCGGAACACTGAAGCTTTCTTT	CASSELPGRNTEAFF
.	TRBV7-2	.	TRBJ2-3	TGTGCCAGCAGCTTAGTTTTGACAGGCCGACGCACAGATACGCAGTATTTT	CASSLVLTGRRTDTQYF
TRBD2	TRBV7-3	.	TRBJ2-2	TGTGCCAGCAGCTTATACCCACTAGCGGGGGGCGGAGCCGGGGAGCTGTTTTTT	CASSLYPLAGGGAGELFF
TRBD2	TRBV4-2	.	TRBJ2-7	TGTGCCAGCAGCCAGACCGGGACTAGCGGGAGGTTCCCCGAGCAGTACTTC	CASSQTGTSGRFPEQYF
.	TRBV7-2	.	TRBJ1-5	TGTGCCAGCAGCTTAGACTATCAGCCCCAGCATTTT	CASSLDYQPQHF
.	TRBV5-1	once	TRBJ2-1	TGCGCCAGCAGCCGCTCTCCGGGCGGGGCCTCCTACAATGAGCAGTTCTTC	CASSRSPGGASYNEQFF
.	TRBV29-1	few	TRBJ1-1	TGCAGCGTTGATACCGACAGGAACACTGAAGCTTTCTTT	CSVDTDRNTEAFF
TRBD1	TRBV28	once	TRBJ2-2	TGTGCCAGCAGTTTCCGGGACAGGGGAACCGGGGAGCTGTTTTTT	CASSFRDRGTGELFF
.	TRBV5-6	.	TRBJ1-2	TGTGCCAGCGGTAGGGGCTCTGGCTACACCTTC	CASGRGSGYTF